The rows below give T cell receptor beta chains drawn from one sample of a study of blood T cell repertoires in COVID-19. Some clones are missing from TCRdb's copy, which holds only in-frame ones; the method was immunoSEQ multiplex PCR. The profile shows 90,000 to 110,000 clones, 75% to 85% of them singletons. What was sequenced was peripheral blood. The receptor source for this set is a woman aged 70-85 years with acute or convalescent COVID-19. The CDR3 runs from the conserved cysteine through the conserved F or W. The D gene is left open where the match is weak. Size is omitted from some rows. Given values are once, few, many or a class for expanded clones.

TRBJ2-1 TRBD2 TRBV14 NA CASSQVPTSAAYNEQFF TGTGCCAGCAGCCAAGTCCCCACTAGCGCCGCCTACAATGAGCAGTTCTTC
TRBJ2-3 NA TRBV7-3 NA CASSLGYGADTQYF TGTGCCAGCAGCTTAGGATACGGAGCAGATACGCAGTATTTT
TRBJ2-2 NA TRBV7-9 few CASSSDRRSTGELFF TGTGCCAGCAGCTCTGACAGGAGGAGTACCGGGGAGCTGTTTTTT
TRBJ1-1 TRBD1 TRBV5-1 NA CASSFGDRDRTEAFF TGCGCCAGCAGCTTCGGGGACAGGGACCGCACTGAAGCTTTCTTT
TRBJ2-7 TRBD2 TRBV28 NA CASIGSGTLEQYF TGTGCCAGCATCGGTAGCGGGACCCTCGAGCAGTACTTC
TRBJ2-7 TRBD2 TRBV28 NA CASSPPQTSGRGSSYEQYF TGTGCCAGCAGCCCTCCTCAGACTAGCGGGAGGGGGAGCTCCTACGAGCAGTACTTC
TRBJ1-1 TRBD1 TRBV5-4 NA CASSLQGMNTEAFF TGTGCCAGCAGCCTACAGGGGATGAACACTGAAGCTTTCTTT
TRBJ1-1 NA TRBV28 NA CASQSAGRGLEAFF TGTGCCAGCCAGTCGGCGGGACGCGGTCTTGAAGCTTTCTTT
TRBJ2-2 TRBD1 TRBV6-2/TRBV6-3 NA CASSYGQGSRDTGELFF TGTGCCAGCAGCTATGGACAGGGATCGAGGGACACCGGGGAGCTGTTTTTT
TRBJ1-6 TRBD1 TRBV5-1 NA CASSLGTGALNSPLHF TGCGCCAGCAGCCTTGGGACAGGGGCTCTTAATTCACCCCTCCACTTT
TRBJ1-2 TRBD1 TRBV7-9 NA CASSLVGTGGYGYTF TGTGCCAGCAGCTTAGTTGGGACAGGAGGGTACGGCTACACCTTC
TRBJ2-3 NA TRBV25-1 NA CASSEWVGADTQYF TGTGCCAGCAGTGAATGGGTAGGGGCAGATACGCAGTATTTT
TRBJ2-1 NA TRBV24-1 NA CATSDFGGEQFF TGTGCCACCAGTGATTTCGGGGGTGAGCAGTTCTTC
TRBJ1-2 TRBD1 TRBV6-1 NA CASSESQGANYGYTF TGTGCCAGCAGTGAATCGCAGGGGGCTAACTATGGCTACACCTTC
TRBJ2-7 NA TRBV13 once CASSLLGGYEQYF TGTGCCAGCAGCTTGCTCGGGGGCTACGAGCAGTACTTC
TRBJ2-7 TRBD1 TRBV30 NA CAWSEAGQGTYEQYF TGTGCCTGGAGCGAGGCTGGACAGGGGACCTACGAGCAGTACTTC
TRBJ1-1 NA TRBV4-3 NA CASSQGAAGDTEAFF TGCGCCAGCAGCCAAGGAGCAGCAGGGGACACTGAAGCTTTCTTT
TRBJ2-5 NA TRBV7-2 NA CASSSRRVPKETQYF TGTGCCAGCAGCTCCCGCAGGGTCCCAAAAGAGACCCAGTACTTC
TRBJ2-3 TRBD1 TRBV6-5 NA CASSYSDRRKDTQYF TGTGCCAGCAGTTACTCGGACAGGAGGAAGGATACGCAGTATTTT
TRBJ2-7 NA TRBV5-1 few CASSFVDSSYEQYF TGCGCCAGCAGCTTCGTGGACAGTTCCTACGAGCAGTACTTC
TRBJ1-2 NA TRBV5-6 NA CASSLAGQIYGYTF TGTGCCAGCAGCTTGGCTGGTCAGATCTATGGCTACACCTTC